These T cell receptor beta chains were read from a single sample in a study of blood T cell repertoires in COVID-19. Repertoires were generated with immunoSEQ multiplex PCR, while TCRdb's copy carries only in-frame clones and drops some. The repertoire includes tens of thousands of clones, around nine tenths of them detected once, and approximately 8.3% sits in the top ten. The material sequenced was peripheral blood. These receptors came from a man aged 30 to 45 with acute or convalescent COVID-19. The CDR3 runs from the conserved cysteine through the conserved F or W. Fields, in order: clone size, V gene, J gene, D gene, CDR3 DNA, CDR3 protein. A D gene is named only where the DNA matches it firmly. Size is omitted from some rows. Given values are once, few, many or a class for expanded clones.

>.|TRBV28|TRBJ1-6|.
TGTGCCAGCAGTTGGCCAGGCCGATTGGATTCACCCCTCCACTTT
CASSWPGRLDSPLHF
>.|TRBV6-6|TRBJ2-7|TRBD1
TGTGCCAGCAGTTTGGCTGGGACAGGAAGCGAGCAGTACTTC
CASSLAGTGSEQYF
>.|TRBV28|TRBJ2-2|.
TGTGCCAGCAGTTCACTCAGCGCCGGGCGGGAGAACACCGGGGAGCTGTTTTTT
CASSSLSAGRENTGELFF
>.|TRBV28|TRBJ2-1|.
TGTGCCACATTAGCACCCGACTACAATGAGCAGTTCTTC
CATLAPDYNEQFF
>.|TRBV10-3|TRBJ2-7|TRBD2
TGTGCCATCGCTAGCGGGACCTCCTACGAGCAGTACTTC
CAIASGTSYEQYF
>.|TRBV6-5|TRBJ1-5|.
TGTGCCAGCGCGCCCAGGGGTAATCAGCCCCAGCATTTT
CASAPRGNQPQHF
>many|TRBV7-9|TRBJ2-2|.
TGTGCCAGCAGGGTTAGCGGAACGAACACCGGGGAGCTGTTTTTT
CASRVSGTNTGELFF
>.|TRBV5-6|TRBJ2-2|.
TGTGCCAGCAGCTTTCAGTTGACCGGGGAGCTGTTTTTT
CASSFQLTGELFF
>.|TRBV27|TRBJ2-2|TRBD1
TGTGCCAGCAGTTTATGGCAAGGACAGGGAACGAACACCGGGGAGCTGTTTTTT
CASSLWQGQGTNTGELFF
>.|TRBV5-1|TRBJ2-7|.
TGCGCCAGCAGCTTAAGGTCGACGGCATTCCAAACGGGCGAGCAGTACTTC
CASSLRSTAFQTGEQYF
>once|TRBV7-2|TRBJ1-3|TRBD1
TGTGCCAGCAGCCCAGACAGGGTCTTTGGAAACACCATATATTTT
CASSPDRVFGNTIYF
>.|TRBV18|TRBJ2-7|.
TGTGCCAGCTCACCATTAGAACCCTACGAGCAGTACTTC
CASSPLEPYEQYF
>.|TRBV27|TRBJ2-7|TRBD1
TGTGCCAGCACCCCTGGACCCGGGACAGGGCCCTACGAGCAGTACTTC
CASTPGPGTGPYEQYF
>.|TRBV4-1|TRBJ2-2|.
TGCGCCAGCAGCCTGTCAGGCAGGGAGCTGTTTTTT
CASSLSGRELFF
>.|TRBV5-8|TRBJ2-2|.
TGTGCCAGCAGCTTGGCTAGTGAACGAGCCGGGGAGCTGTTTTTT
CASSLASERAGELFF
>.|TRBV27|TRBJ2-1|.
TGTGCCAGCAGTTTGGGAGCATGGACGTTTGAGCAGTTCTTC
CASSLGAWTFEQFF
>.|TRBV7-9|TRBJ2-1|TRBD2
TGTGCCAGCAGCTTAGGGTTGGGGCGGGAGGATGAGCAGTTCTTC
CASSLGLGREDEQFF
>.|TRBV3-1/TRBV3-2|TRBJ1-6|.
TGTGCCAGCAGCCAAGGGCGGACACCCCTCCACTTT
CASSQGRTPLHF
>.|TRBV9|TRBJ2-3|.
TGTGCCAGCAGCGTCCGACTTCGGGGGATTTTCACAGATACGCAGTATTTT
CASSVRLRGIFTDTQYF
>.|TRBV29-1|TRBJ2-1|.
TGCAGCCAATCGGTAAGTGAGCAGTTCTTC
CSQSVSEQFF
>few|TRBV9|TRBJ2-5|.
TGTGCCAGCAGCGAGGGGGGCGGGAGAGGTCAAGAGACCCAGTACTTC
CASSEGGGRGQETQYF
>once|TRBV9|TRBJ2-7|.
TGTGCCAGCAGCGTAGATCGCGGGTGGCTTAGCGAGCAGTACTTC
CASSVDRGWLSEQYF
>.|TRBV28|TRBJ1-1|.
TGTGCCAGCAGTTTATTTACAGGGCGGACTGAAGCTTTCTTT
CASSLFTGRTEAFF
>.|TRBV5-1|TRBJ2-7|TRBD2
TGCGCCAGCAGCTTGGGACGGAGACGGGAGGGCTTCTCTGACGAGCAGTACTTC
CASSLGRRREGFSDEQYF
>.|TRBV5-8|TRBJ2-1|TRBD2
TGTGCCAGCAGCGCTAGCGGGAGCTCCTACAATGAGCAGTTCTTC
CASSASGSSYNEQFF
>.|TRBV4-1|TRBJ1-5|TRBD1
TGCGCCAGCAGCCAGGACAGGGGAGGCCAGCCCCAGCATTTT
CASSQDRGGQPQHF
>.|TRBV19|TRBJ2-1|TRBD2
TGTGCCAGTAGTATAGGGGCGGGAGAAGTCCATGAGCAGTTCTTC
CASSIGAGEVHEQFF
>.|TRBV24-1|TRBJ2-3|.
TGTGCCACCAGTACAACAGGGACAGATACGCAGTATTTT
CATSTTGTDTQYF
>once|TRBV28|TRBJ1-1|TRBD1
TGTGCCAGCAGTTACTCGGACAGGGTGAACACTGAAGCTTTCTTT
CASSYSDRVNTEAFF
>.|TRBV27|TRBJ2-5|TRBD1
TGTGCCAGCAGAGAGACAGGGGAGGCGACCCAGTACTTC
CASRETGEATQYF
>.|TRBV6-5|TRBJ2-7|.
TGTGCCAGCAGTTTAGTCCGATACGAGCAGTACTTC
CASSLVRYEQYF
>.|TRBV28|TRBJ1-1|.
TGTGCCACCAAGACAGCAATGAACACTGAAGCTTTCTTT
CATKTAMNTEAFF
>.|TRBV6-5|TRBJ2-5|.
TGTGCCAGCAGTTCCCGAGGGCAAGAGACCCAGTACTTC
CASSSRGQETQYF
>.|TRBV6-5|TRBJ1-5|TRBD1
TGTGCCAGCAGCTACGGACAGGGAGCCCAGCCCCAGCATTTT
CASSYGQGAQPQHF
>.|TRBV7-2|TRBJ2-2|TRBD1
TGTGCCAGCAGTCCTCGACAGGGAGAGACCGGGGAGCTGTTTTTT
CASSPRQGETGELFF
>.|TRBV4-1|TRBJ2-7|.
TGCGCCAGCAGCCAAGATAGAGGGCACGAGCAGTACTTC
CASSQDRGHEQYF
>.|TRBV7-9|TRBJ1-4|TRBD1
TGTGCCAGCAGCTACGACAGGGATGATGAAAAACTGTTTTTT
CASSYDRDDEKLFF